These 10 T cell receptor beta chains originate from one sample sequenced in a study of blood T cell repertoires in COVID-19. The assay was immunoSEQ multiplex PCR, and TCRdb's table has in-frame clones only and misses some. The data contain approximately 36,000 clones, roughly 84% of them singletons. The material sequenced was peripheral blood. These receptors were obtained from a human donor in a cohort sampled during active COVID-19.

This sequence joins TRBV28 and TRBJ2-7, with D hard to call. V lost 6 bases, J lost 6 bases, and 12 bases lay in between. CDR1 and CDR2 (germline): MDHEN, SYDVKM. This CDR3 has 12 residues. The CDR3 DNA reads as TGTGCCAGCAGACGCGACGGGTTCGAGCAGTACTTC. As protein: CASRRDGFEQYF.

On this clone itself: The sample contains more than one DNA sequence encoding this CDR3. J is TRBJ1-5 and V is TRBV27; D call uncertain. Germline values: CDR1 MNHEY, CDR2 SMNVEV (reference sequence). V lost 5 bases and J 1 base, leaving 9 bases between the germline ends. The CDR3 spans 14 residues. As DNA, the CDR3 is TGTGCCAGCAGTCCCGACTCGAGCAATCAGCCCCAGCATTTT. As protein: CASSPDSSNQPQHF.

The chain combines TRBV3-1 (or the pseudogene TRBV3-2) with TRBJ2-3, with TRBD2 identical over 8 bases. This CDR3 contains 16 residues. V lost 0 bases and J lost 4; bases outside the gene matches: 6. Germline CDR1 LGHDT, CDR2 YNNKEL (reference sequence). CDR3 amino acids: CASSQDGTRRSDTQYF. The CDR3 coding sequence is TGTGCCAGCAGCCAAGATGGGACTAGAAGGTCAGATACGCAGTATTTT.

The CDR3 loop reads CASSPTGNTEAFF. CDR3 in DNA: TGTGCCAGCAGTCCTACAGGGAACACTGAAGCTTTCTTT. The V call is TRBV6-5, the J call TRBJ1-1; TRBD1 might be the D (5 bases). V was clipped by 5 bases and J by 1 base, with 8 bases between them. Germline V gene data show CDR1 as MNHEY and CDR2 as SVGAGI. The CDR3 spans 13 residues.

The chain has TRBV2 and TRBJ2-6, with 7 bases lining up with TRBD1. The germline V gene has CDR1 SNHLY and CDR2 FYNNEI. This CDR3 has 15 amino acids. The J segment lost 2 bases and the V segment lost 6 bases, leaving 4 bases of the junction unmatched. The CDR3 is CASRADRAGANVLTF. The CDR3 DNA is TGTGCCAGCAGGGCTGACAGGGCTGGGGCCAACGTCCTGACTTTC.

This chain connects TRBV7-9 to TRBJ1-1; D is ambiguous. V shed 6 bases and J shed 10 bases, with 21 bases lying between them. The CDR3 runs 14 residues. Looked up from germline, CDR1 is SEHNR and CDR2 is FQNEAQ (reference sequence). The CDR3 sequence is CASSMTRGRERAFF. DNA for the CDR3: TGTGCCAGCAGTATGACCCGGGGTCGCGAAAGAGCTTTCTTT.

V is TRBV28 and J is TRBJ2-3, with 9 bases aligning to TRBD2. Trimming cost V 6 bases and J 4 bases; bases outside gene matches: 5. The length of the CDR3 is 14 residues. In germline, CDR1 is MDHEN, CDR2 SYDVKM. Here the CDR3 reads CASRLAGPPDTQYF. In nucleotides, the CDR3 is TGTGCCAGCAGGCTAGCGGGGCCCCCAGATACGCAGTATTTT.

The CDR3 bases are TGTGCCAGCAGCTTAGTCTCTCTGGGGCCTACCTACGAGCAGTACTTC. It encodes CASSLVSLGPTYEQYF. This rearrangement joins TRBV7-9 to TRBJ2-7; weak D call: TRBD1 (5 bases). The CDR3 is 16 residues long. V was pared by 1 base and J by 2 bases, with 15 bases between. The germline V gene has CDR1 SEHNR and CDR2 FQNEAQ (reference sequence).

The chain couples TRBV6-6 to TRBJ2-7, with D hard to call. This CDR3 is built from 14 residues. The germline CDR1 and CDR2 sequences are MNHNY and SVGAGI (reference sequence). V was clipped by 7 bases and J by 0 bases, with 13 bases between them. CDR3 sequence: CASTYSIRSYEQYF. As DNA, the CDR3 is TGTGCCAGCACCTACAGCATTCGCTCCTACGAGCAGTACTTC.

This chain uses TRBV5-1 with TRBJ2-7, with 7 bases fitting TRBD1. The CDR3 consists of 15 residues. The germline V gene has CDR1 SGHRS and CDR2 YFSETQ. V was pared by 1 base and J by 3 bases, with 7 bases of the junction left unmatched. DNA of the CDR3: TGCGCCAGCAGCTTGACTTTGGCAGGGGGCTACGAGCAGTACTTC. Translating it yields CASSLTLAGGYEQYF.